This paragraph covers one T cell receptor beta chain sequence. Its cognate antigen is unknown. The source of the sample is a study of beta chain features in type 1 diabetes. Background on the study: Sorted cells examined across all samples numbered around 99,000,000.

Reverse transcription of all isolated RNA meant that expressed TCRB transcripts were sequenced. Sequenced by immunoSEQ multiplex PCR; TCRdb stores in-frame clones only, minus some. The table lists 240,000 or so clones, approximately 15% of them singletons. The authors obtained over 98% purity in all sorted populations. General study points: TCRB CDR3 length was moderately but significantly reduced in all four CD4+ subsets of Type 1 diabetes patients. Naive, central memory and Treg TCRB repertoires appeared more alike in patients than in healthy donors. Lower insertion and higher deletion counts appeared at VDJ junctions in type 1 diabetes patients.

Source material: naive CD4+ T cells from blood. The sequence was obtained from a man in his thirties or forties with type 1 diabetes.

Here the CDR3 reads CATTVGNTEAFF. CDR3 DNA sequence: TGTGCGACAACTGTGGGGAACACTGAAGCTTTCTTT. The genes are TRBV6-5 and TRBJ1-1; D unclear. This CDR3 has 12 residues. Germline assignment: CDR1 MNHEY and CDR2 SVGAGI.